The rows below give T cell receptor beta chains drawn from one sample of a study of response to subunit inactivated influenza vaccine. TCRdb recomputed calls from the RT-PCR reads with MiXCR, one row per CDR3 protein. The table records about 190,000 distinct CDR3 sequences, under 15% of them present only once. The source material was CD8+ T cells sorted from PBMCs, sampled approximately 5 days after vaccination. The receptors here all came from a man in his fifties or sixties who received an inactivated influenza vaccine. Both conserved end residues are part of each CDR3. Fields, in order: J gene, clone size, V gene, D gene, CDR3 DNA, CDR3 protein. D genes are given only for firm matches. Size values are once, few and many counts, or a class for expanded clones, and some rows have none.

j_gene: TRBJ2-5; abundance: -; v_gene: TRBV9; d_gene: -; CDR3nt: TGTGCCAGCAGCCCGGGCGGCAGTTATCAAGAGACCCAGTACTTC; CDR3aa: CASSPGGSYQETQYF
j_gene: TRBJ2-1; abundance: few; v_gene: TRBV3-1; d_gene: -; CDR3nt: TGTGCCAGCAGAACCCGAAGGCGGGTATACAATGAGCAGTTCTTC; CDR3aa: CASRTRRRVYNEQFF
j_gene: TRBJ1-1; abundance: few; v_gene: TRBV11-2; d_gene: TRBD1; CDR3nt: TGTGCCAGCAGGGGACAGGTCAACACTGAAGCTTTCTTT; CDR3aa: CASRGQVNTEAFF
j_gene: TRBJ2-7; abundance: -; v_gene: TRBV7-2; d_gene: TRBD1; CDR3nt: TGTGCCAGCAGCTCACAGGGGGCGGTCTACGAGCAGTACTTC; CDR3aa: CASSSQGAVYEQYF
j_gene: TRBJ1-4; abundance: once; v_gene: TRBV7-9; d_gene: -; CDR3nt: TGTGCCAGCAGCTTAAATTTGGTTTCAACTAATGAAAAACTGTTTTTT; CDR3aa: CASSLNLVSTNEKLFF
j_gene: TRBJ2-5; abundance: many; v_gene: TRBV12-3/TRBV12-4; d_gene: -; CDR3nt: TGTGCCAGCAGTTTCTCGTCGGTCCAAGAGACCCAGTACTTC; CDR3aa: CASSFSSVQETQYF
j_gene: TRBJ2-7; abundance: -; v_gene: TRBV11-2; d_gene: -; CDR3nt: TGTGCCAGCAGCTTAGAAGCAAGGGGGGGCTACGAGCAGTACTTC; CDR3aa: CASSLEARGGYEQYF
j_gene: TRBJ1-1; abundance: -; v_gene: TRBV5-6; d_gene: -; CDR3nt: TGTGCCATCGGCCCCCGGCGGATCACTGAAGCTTTCTTT; CDR3aa: CAIGPRRITEAFF
j_gene: TRBJ2-1; abundance: many; v_gene: TRBV12-3/TRBV12-4; d_gene: -; CDR3nt: TGTGCCAGCACTTGGACGTGGCGAGAGCAGTTCTTC; CDR3aa: CASTWTWREQFF
j_gene: TRBJ2-7; abundance: -; v_gene: TRBV7-9; d_gene: TRBD1; CDR3nt: TGTGCCAGCAGCTCAGGACAGGATCCCTACGAGCAGTACTTC; CDR3aa: CASSSGQDPYEQYF
j_gene: TRBJ2-7; abundance: few; v_gene: TRBV4-2; d_gene: -; CDR3nt: TGTGCCAGCAGCCAAGGAACGGGACGCCAAGCCTACGAGCAGTACTTC; CDR3aa: CASSQGTGRQAYEQYF
j_gene: TRBJ1-4; abundance: many; v_gene: TRBV4-1; d_gene: -; CDR3nt: TGCGCCAGCAGCCAAGTTCGGGGGGCTAAGGAAAAACTGTTTTTT; CDR3aa: CASSQVRGAKEKLFF
j_gene: TRBJ2-1; abundance: -; v_gene: TRBV7-8; d_gene: TRBD1; CDR3nt: TGTGCCAGCAGCCGCCGGACAGGGGGCGATGAGCAGTTCTTC; CDR3aa: CASSRRTGGDEQFF
j_gene: TRBJ2-7; abundance: few; v_gene: TRBV20-1; d_gene: TRBD1; CDR3nt: TGCAGTGCGAGGGACAGGGGAAAGTACTACGAGCAGTACTTC; CDR3aa: CSARDRGKYYEQYF
j_gene: TRBJ2-3; abundance: -; v_gene: TRBV9; d_gene: -; CDR3nt: TGTGCCAGCAGCGTAGCTGCCTATGTCACAGATACGCAGTATTTT; CDR3aa: CASSVAAYVTDTQYF
j_gene: TRBJ1-2; abundance: few; v_gene: TRBV7-9; d_gene: TRBD1; CDR3nt: TGTGCCAGCAGCGCCGGGACAGTTGGCTACACCTTC; CDR3aa: CASSAGTVGYTF
j_gene: TRBJ1-5; abundance: -; v_gene: TRBV27; d_gene: TRBD1; CDR3nt: TGTGCCAGCAGTAAGAACTCCGGGACAGGGGTATATCAGCCCCAGCATTTT; CDR3aa: CASSKNSGTGVYQPQHF
j_gene: TRBJ1-2; abundance: -; v_gene: TRBV29-1; d_gene: -; CDR3nt: TGCAGCGTACAGACAGAGAACTATGGCTACACCTTC; CDR3aa: CSVQTENYGYTF
j_gene: TRBJ2-1; abundance: -; v_gene: TRBV24-1; d_gene: -; CDR3nt: TGTGCCACCAGTGATCCCTCCGACAGGTTCAATGAGCAGTTCTTC; CDR3aa: CATSDPSDRFNEQFF
j_gene: TRBJ1-1; abundance: -; v_gene: TRBV2; d_gene: -; CDR3nt: TGTGCCAGCAGTGGGGTTGGGCGGGCTGAAGCTTTCTTT; CDR3aa: CASSGVGRAEAFF
j_gene: TRBJ1-2; abundance: -; v_gene: TRBV28; d_gene: -; CDR3nt: TGTGCCAGTACCAAAGTCGGCAGCTATAACTATGGCTACACCTTC; CDR3aa: CASTKVGSYNYGYTF
j_gene: TRBJ1-3; abundance: few; v_gene: TRBV7-6; d_gene: -; CDR3nt: TGTGCCAGCAGCTTAGGGGCAGCCGGAAACACCATATATTTT; CDR3aa: CASSLGAAGNTIYF
j_gene: TRBJ2-3; abundance: -; v_gene: TRBV27; d_gene: TRBD2; CDR3nt: TGTGCCAGCAGTTTAAGGACGGGAGGGGGCACAGATACGCAGTATTTT; CDR3aa: CASSLRTGGGTDTQYF
j_gene: TRBJ2-1; abundance: many; v_gene: TRBV28; d_gene: -; CDR3nt: TGTGCCAGCAGGGTGGAGTACGGCCACAATGAGCAGTTCTTC; CDR3aa: CASRVEYGHNEQFF
j_gene: TRBJ2-7; abundance: few; v_gene: TRBV12-3/TRBV12-4; d_gene: -; CDR3nt: TGTGCCAGCACTCGAGATGGCTACCACGAGCAGTACTTC; CDR3aa: CASTRDGYHEQYF
j_gene: TRBJ2-7; abundance: few; v_gene: TRBV5-1; d_gene: -; CDR3nt: TGCGCCAGCAGCTTTTCAGGGGTCGAGCAGTACTTC; CDR3aa: CASSFSGVEQYF
j_gene: TRBJ2-3; abundance: -; v_gene: TRBV27; d_gene: -; CDR3nt: TGTGCCAGCCGGCGCCGGGACTGGGCTAGCACAGATACGCAGTATTTT; CDR3aa: CASRRRDWASTDTQYF
j_gene: TRBJ1-1; abundance: many; v_gene: TRBV6-5; d_gene: -; CDR3nt: TGTGCCAGCAGTTACCAGGGAGGGAACACTGAAGCTTTCTTT; CDR3aa: CASSYQGGNTEAFF
j_gene: TRBJ1-5; abundance: few; v_gene: TRBV10-3; d_gene: -; CDR3nt: TGTGCCATCAGTGATGATATCCAGCCCCAGCATTTT; CDR3aa: CAISDDIQPQHF
j_gene: TRBJ2-1; abundance: -; v_gene: TRBV4-2; d_gene: -; CDR3nt: TGTGCCAGCAGCCAAGTCTCCGGGAATGAGCAGTTCTTC; CDR3aa: CASSQVSGNEQFF
j_gene: TRBJ1-2; abundance: few; v_gene: TRBV6-4; d_gene: -; CDR3nt: TGTGCCAGCAGTGGGACCGAAGGCTATGGCTACACCTTC; CDR3aa: CASSGTEGYGYTF
j_gene: TRBJ1-5; abundance: -; v_gene: TRBV19; d_gene: -; CDR3nt: TGTGCCAGTAGTATTGGGGGTCAGCCCCAGCATTTT; CDR3aa: CASSIGGQPQHF
j_gene: TRBJ2-3; abundance: -; v_gene: TRBV20-1; d_gene: -; CDR3nt: TGCAGTGCTAGAGGACAGGACCTAAACACAGATACGCAGTATTTT; CDR3aa: CSARGQDLNTDTQYF
j_gene: TRBJ2-2; abundance: few; v_gene: TRBV7-2; d_gene: -; CDR3nt: TGTGCCAGCAGCTTAGCTCGCGGGGAGCTGTTTTTT; CDR3aa: CASSLARGELFF
j_gene: TRBJ2-1; abundance: few; v_gene: TRBV7-9; d_gene: -; CDR3nt: TGTGCCAGCAGCGCCACAGGGTCCTCCTACAATGAGCAGTTCTTC; CDR3aa: CASSATGSSYNEQFF
j_gene: TRBJ2-1; abundance: -; v_gene: TRBV10-2; d_gene: -; CDR3nt: TGCGCCAGCAGTGAGTCGCGGCGGGTCTCCTACAATGAGCAGTTCTTC; CDR3aa: CASSESRRVSYNEQFF
j_gene: TRBJ2-7; abundance: -; v_gene: TRBV4-3; d_gene: TRBD1; CDR3nt: TGCGCCAGCAGCCCATGGGACAGCTCAACCTACGAGCAGTACTTC; CDR3aa: CASSPWDSSTYEQYF
j_gene: TRBJ2-1; abundance: few; v_gene: TRBV12-3/TRBV12-4; d_gene: -; CDR3nt: TGTGCCAGCAGTTTAGGGTGGGGACACAATGAGCAGTTCTTC; CDR3aa: CASSLGWGHNEQFF
j_gene: TRBJ2-7; abundance: -; v_gene: TRBV5-1; d_gene: -; CDR3nt: TGCGCCAGCAGCCCCAGAGAAACCTACGAGCAGTACTTC; CDR3aa: CASSPRETYEQYF
j_gene: TRBJ2-7; abundance: few; v_gene: TRBV2; d_gene: -; CDR3nt: TGTGCCAGCAGTGAAGATCAGGGACGCTACGAGCAGTACTTC; CDR3aa: CASSEDQGRYEQYF
j_gene: TRBJ2-1; abundance: -; v_gene: TRBV6-1; d_gene: TRBD1; CDR3nt: TGTGCCAGCAGTGAATTAGGGGGCGGATACAATGAGCAGTTCTTC; CDR3aa: CASSELGGGYNEQFF
j_gene: TRBJ2-7; abundance: few; v_gene: TRBV27; d_gene: TRBD2; CDR3nt: TGTGCCAGCAGTTCCGGACTAGCGGGAACCTACGAGCAGTACTTC; CDR3aa: CASSSGLAGTYEQYF
j_gene: TRBJ2-5; abundance: many; v_gene: TRBV7-9; d_gene: TRBD2; CDR3nt: TGTGCCAGCAACAACCGACTAGCGGGAGAGGTAGAAGAGACCCAGTACTTC; CDR3aa: CASNNRLAGEVEETQYF
j_gene: TRBJ2-1; abundance: -; v_gene: TRBV15; d_gene: -; CDR3nt: TGTGCCACCAGTGGCGGAAGCCGACACAATGAGCAGTTCTTC; CDR3aa: CATSGGSRHNEQFF